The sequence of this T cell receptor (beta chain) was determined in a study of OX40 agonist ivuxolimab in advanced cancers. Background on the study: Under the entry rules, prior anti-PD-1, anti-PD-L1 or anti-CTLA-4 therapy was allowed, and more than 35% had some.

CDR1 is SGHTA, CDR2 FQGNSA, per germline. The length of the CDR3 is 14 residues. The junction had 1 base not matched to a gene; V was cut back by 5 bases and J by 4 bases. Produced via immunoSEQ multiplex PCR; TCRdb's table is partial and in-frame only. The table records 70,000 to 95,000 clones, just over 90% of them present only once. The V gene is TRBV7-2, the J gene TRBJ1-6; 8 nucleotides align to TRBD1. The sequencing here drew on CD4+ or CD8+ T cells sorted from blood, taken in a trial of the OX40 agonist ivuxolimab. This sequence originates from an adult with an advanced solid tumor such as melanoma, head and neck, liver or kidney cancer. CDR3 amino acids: CASSRTGYNSPLHF. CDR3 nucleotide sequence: TGTGCCAGCAGCCGGACAGGGTATAATTCACCCCTCCACTTT.